Listed here is a single TCR beta chain. These data come from a study of response to subunit inactivated influenza vaccine. TCRdb reprocessed the RT-PCR reads via MiXCR and lists one record per CDR3 protein. The repertoire holds about 540,000 distinct CDR3 sequences, with roughly a quarter as singletons. The CDR3 is made up of 13 amino acids. Germline trimming cut 7 bases from V and 8 bases from J; bases unmatched to any gene: 8. The same sample was also used in a study of T cells expressing NK-cell markers. This second report adds: 5'RACE template switching with UMIs generated TCR beta cDNA.

Sequencing used CD4+ T cells sorted from PBMCs, obtained approximately 13 days after vaccination. The rearrangement links TRBV12-3 or TRBV12-4 to TRBJ2-1, with TRBD2 matching 7 bases. The receptor comes from a man aged 50-59 years who received an inactivated influenza vaccine. The CDR3 loop is CASTLPGGDEQFF. The CDR3 nucleotides are TGTGCCAGCACCCTCCCGGGGGGTGATGAGCAGTTCTTC.